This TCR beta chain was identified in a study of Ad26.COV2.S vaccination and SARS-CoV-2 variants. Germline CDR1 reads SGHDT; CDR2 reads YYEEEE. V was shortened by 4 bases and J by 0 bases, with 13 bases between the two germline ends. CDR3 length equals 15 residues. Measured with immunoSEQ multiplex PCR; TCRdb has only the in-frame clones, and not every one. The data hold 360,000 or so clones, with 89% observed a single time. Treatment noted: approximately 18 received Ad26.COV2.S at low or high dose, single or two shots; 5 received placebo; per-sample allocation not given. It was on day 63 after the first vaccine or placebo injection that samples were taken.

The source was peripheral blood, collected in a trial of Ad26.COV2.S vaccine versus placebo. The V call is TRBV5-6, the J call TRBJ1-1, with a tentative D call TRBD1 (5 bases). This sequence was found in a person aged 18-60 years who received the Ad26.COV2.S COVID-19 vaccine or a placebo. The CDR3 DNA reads TGTGCCAGCAGCAGAGGGGCCCCGTTGAACACTGAAGCTTTCTTT. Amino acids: CASSRGAPLNTEAFF.